These 3 T cell receptor beta chains came from one sample sequenced in a study of somatic mutations in cytotoxic T cells in rheumatoid arthritis. TCRdb's copy holds only in-frame clones and misses some; the assay was immunoSEQ multiplex PCR. The table shows some 16,000 clones, with roughly 77% occurring only once. The sample was CD8+ T cells sorted from blood. The receptor source for this set is an adult with rheumatoid arthritis.

In this sample, this clone turned up once. The chain uses TRBV7-9 and TRBJ2-5; 7 bases match TRBD2. CDR1 and CDR2 from the germline V gene are SEHNR and FQNEAQ (reference sequence). After removal of 3 bases from V and 2 bases from J, the junction contained 6 bases not matched to a gene. CDR3 size: 15 residues. CDR3 sequence: CASSFGGGGQETQYF. CDR3 in DNA: TGTGCCAGCAGCTTTGGCGGGGGAGGGCAAGAGACCCAGTACTTC.

The chain is built from TRBV5-1 and TRBJ1-2; D remains ambiguous. Trimming cost V 0 bases and J 7 bases, with 7 bases left between them. Germline CDR1 is SGHRS and CDR2 is YFSETQ. The CDR3 spans 12 residues. This CDR3 reads CASSLGIGGYTF. The CDR3 region has the DNA TGCGCCAGCAGCTTGGGGATAGGTGGCTACACCTTC.

The chain combines TRBV2 with TRBJ2-1; 7 bases map to TRBD1. Germline assignment: CDR1 SNHLY and CDR2 FYNNEI. V shed 4 bases, J shed 4 bases, and the junction held 10 bases outside the gene matches. The CDR3 totals 16 residues. CDR3 coding DNA: TGTGCCAGCAGTGCGTCCGTGGACAGGAGATACAATGAGCAGTTCTTC. Translated: CASSASVDRRYNEQFF.